One and the same sample provided the 4 T cell receptor beta chains below, sequenced in a study of shared clonotypes between healthy human individuals. Clones were sequenced by immunoSEQ multiplex PCR, and TCRdb holds only the in-frame ones, with some missing. Altogether about 560,000 clones are present, around 81% being singletons, with the ten largest covering about 12%. Input material: PBMCs. All receptors derive from a woman between 40 and 50 years old in good health. Some clones in this sample may be carry-over from other donors' samples.

The genes are TRBV18 and TRBJ2-1; no firm D call. From germline, CDR1 is KGHSH and CDR2 LQKENI. The length of the CDR3 is 15 residues. V shed 2 bases and J shed 10 bases, with 18 bases lying between them. CDR3 loop: CASSPSGASAYEQFF. DNA of the CDR3: TGTGCCAGCTCACCATCCGGAGCATCGGCATACGAGCAGTTCTTC.

V gene TRBV6-8 combines with J gene TRBJ2-4, with D possibly being TRBD1 (5 bases). Trimming took 2 bases from V and 7 from J, leaving 18 bases between them. The CDR3 loop spans 16 amino acids. Germline V lookup: CDR1 MNHGY, CDR2 SAAAGT. The CDR3, as DNA: TGTGCCAGCAGTTACGGGGCAGCCAGGAACTCCAACATTCAGTACTTC. Its translation: CASSYGAARNSNIQYF.

The chain uses TRBV6-1 and TRBJ2-3; 10 nucleotides agree with TRBD2. The CDR3 consists of 15 residues. Germline lookup yields CDR1 MNHNS and CDR2 SASEGT. V was pared by 4 bases and J by 6 bases, with 7 bases of the junction left unmatched. CDR3 protein: CASSGPSGRGDTQYF. For the CDR3, the DNA is TGTGCCAGCAGTGGCCCTAGCGGGAGAGGGGATACGCAGTATTTT.

Many counts were recorded for this clone. This CDR3 is CASSMGFGNQPQHF. The CDR3 coding sequence is TGTGCCAGTAGTATGGGGTTTGGGAATCAGCCCCAGCATTTT. The rearrangement links TRBV19 to TRBJ1-5; D not certain. The ends were cut back, 3 bases at V and 4 bases at J, with 10 bases in the middle. This CDR3 contains 14 residues. The germline gives CDR1 LNHDA, CDR2 SQIVND (reference sequence).